This entry lists 20 T cell receptor beta chains sequenced from one sample in a study of T cell changes during pregnancy in multiple sclerosis. Some clones are missing from TCRdb's copy, which holds only in-frame ones; the method was immunoSEQ multiplex PCR. The repertoire includes about 13,000 clones, about nine tenths of them detected once, and about an eighth sits in the top ten. The specimen comprised CD8+ T cells from peripheral blood mononuclear cells, sampled after pregnancy. These receptors originate from a female donor in good health, enrolled as a control in a pregnancy study.

The chain has TRBV7-6 and TRBJ2-3, with 7 bases lining up with TRBD2. Germline-derived CDR1 and CDR2 are SGHVS and FNYEAQ. The CDR3 has 14 amino acids. Germline trimming cut 1 base from V and 2 bases from J; bases unmatched to any gene: 0. CDR3 residues: CASSLGDYTDTQYF. The CDR3 DNA is TGTGCCAGCAGCTTAGGGGACTACACAGATACGCAGTATTTT.

The chain couples TRBV7-9 to TRBJ2-2; 9 nucleotides agree with TRBD1. Germline lookup yields CDR1 SEHNR and CDR2 FQNEAQ (reference sequence). The CDR3 is 15 residues long. V lost 6 bases, J lost 7 bases, and 9 bases stayed unmatched. This CDR3 reads CASSPGTGFGGELFF. The CDR3 DNA reads TGTGCCAGCAGTCCCGGGACAGGGTTTGGCGGGGAGCTGTTTTTT.

The gene calls are TRBV4-2 and TRBJ2-2, with TRBD2 matching over 13 bases. The junction had 14 bases not matched to a gene; V was cut back by 0 bases and J by 7 bases. The germline V gene has CDR1 LGHNA and CDR2 YNFKEQ. The CDR3 totals 20 residues. The CDR3 region is CASSQEIRQGTSGMSGELFF. The DNA of the CDR3 is TGTGCCAGCAGCCAAGAAATACGCCAGGGGACTAGCGGGATGAGCGGGGAGCTGTTTTTT.

The chain links TRBV18 to TRBJ1-4; 8 nucleotides line up with TRBD1. Germline V gene sequence: CDR1 KGHSH, CDR2 LQKENI. The J segment lost 5 bases and the V segment lost 1 base, leaving 3 bases of the junction unmatched. The CDR3 loop spans 15 amino acids. The CDR3 DNA reads as TGTGCCAGCTCACCACGGGACAGGACCAATGAAAAACTGTTTTTT. The encoded protein is CASSPRDRTNEKLFF.

The genes are TRBV30 and TRBJ2-6; the D is unclear. V lost 0 bases to trimming and J lost 1 base, with 7 bases between them. CDR3 length: 15 amino acids. The germline V gene has CDR1 GTSNPN and CDR2 SVGIG (reference sequence). Here the CDR3 DNA reads TGTGCCTGGAGTGTCGGCGGTTCTGGGGCCAACGTCCTGACTTTC. This sequence encodes CAWSVGGSGANVLTF.

The genes are TRBV5-1 and TRBJ2-7, with 11 bases lining up with TRBD2. The CDR3 contains 12 residues. After removal of 6 bases from V and 7 bases from J, the junction contained 3 bases not matched to a gene. CDR1 and CDR2 (germline): SGHRS, YFSETQ. CDR3 sequence: CASTGTSGEQYF. The CDR3, as DNA: TGCGCCAGCACCGGGACTAGCGGAGAGCAGTACTTC.

V and J are TRBV30 and TRBJ1-5; 8 bases map to TRBD1. The J segment lost 2 bases and the V segment lost 4 bases, leaving 4 bases of the junction unmatched. The germline gives CDR1 GTSNPN, CDR2 SVGIG (reference sequence). The CDR3 runs 14 residues. The CDR3 protein is CAWIQGGGNQPQHF. In DNA, the CDR3 is TGTGCCTGGATACAGGGGGGGGGCAATCAGCCCCAGCATTTT.

J is TRBJ2-1 and V is TRBV7-6, with 10 bases fitting TRBD1. CDR3 length: 18 amino acids. V trimming: 1 base; J trimming: 4 bases; junction bases outside the gene matches: 10. Looked up from germline, CDR1 is SGHVS and CDR2 is FNYEAQ. The CDR3 DNA reads TGTGCCAGCAGCTTAGTCCGGGCCGGGACAGGGGCTTACAATGAGCAGTTCTTC. Translating gives CASSLVRAGTGAYNEQFF.

V is TRBV6-4 and J is TRBJ2-3; 9 bases map to TRBD2. From germline, CDR1 is MRHNA and CDR2 SNTAGT. The CDR3 extends over 14 amino acids. With V trimmed by 6 bases and J by 4 bases, 5 bases remained unmatched. The chain's CDR3 is CASSGASGADTQYF. The CDR3 DNA reads TGTGCCAGCAGCGGGGCTAGCGGGGCAGATACGCAGTATTTT.

For the CDR3, the DNA is TGTGCCAGCAGCAGTAGCGGGATCACTGCCTACAATGAGCAGTTCTTC. Its protein is CASSSSGITAYNEQFF. The chain links TRBV7-9 to TRBJ2-1, with TRBD2 matching 8 bases. Germline CDR1 is SEHNR and CDR2 is FQNEAQ (reference sequence). The V segment lost 5 bases and the J segment 2 bases; nucleotides outside the gene matches: 8. The CDR3 covers 16 residues.

This clone appeared a few times. V and J are TRBV5-1 and TRBJ2-7; 7 bases fit TRBD1. Trimming cost V 0 bases and J 2 bases; bases outside gene matches: 2. This CDR3 is 14 amino acids long. Looked up from germline, CDR1 is SGHRS and CDR2 is YFSETQ. CDR3 in DNA: TGCGCCAGCAGCTTGGGGCAGGGGGCCTACGAGCAGTACTTC. This sequence encodes CASSLGQGAYEQYF.

The chain uses TRBV6-5 and TRBJ2-1; possibly TRBD1 for D (6 bases). CDR1 is MNHEY and CDR2 is SVGAGI in the germline V gene. The CDR3 is made up of 14 amino acids. With 2 bases removed from V and 4 bases from J, the gap between germline ends came to 9 bases. The CDR3 region is CASSYGTPYNEQFF. Here the CDR3 DNA reads TGTGCCAGCAGTTACGGGACACCTTACAATGAGCAGTTCTTC.

The rearrangement uses TRBV4-2 and TRBJ1-4; D call uncertain. V shed 1 base and J shed 8 bases, with 14 bases lying between them. This CDR3 region has 15 residues. Germline V gives CDR1 LGHNA, CDR2 YNFKEQ. CDR3 DNA sequence: TGTGCCAGCAGCCAAGGCGGGGAAAGGGAGGAAAAACTGTTTTTT. Residues: CASSQGGEREEKLFF.

J is TRBJ2-7 and V is TRBV11-2; no clear D gene. The germline V gene encodes CDR1 SGHAT and CDR2 FQNNGV. V dropped 2 bases and J dropped 6 bases, with 8 bases sitting between them. The CDR3 consists of 12 residues. The CDR3 spells CASSLSSPEQYF. The CDR3 nucleotides read TGTGCCAGCAGCTTAAGTAGCCCCGAGCAGTACTTC.

The chain recombines TRBV6-1 with TRBJ2-5; 10 bases align to TRBD2. The DNA end lines up better with TRBJ2-7; the J call may be wrong. Germline CDR1 MNHNS, CDR2 SASEGT. The CDR3 totals 13 residues. CDR3 loop: CASISGGNYEQYF. CDR3 DNA sequence: TGTGCCAGCATTAGCGGGGGGAACTACGAGCAGTACTTC.

The V gene is TRBV28, the J gene TRBJ1-1; no firm D call. Deletions cut 6 bases from V and 8 bases from J, with 13 bases between. This CDR3 has 12 amino acids. Per germline, CDR1 MDHEN and CDR2 SYDVKM. The CDR3 bases are TGTGCCAGCAGATACCTGCGGGGAGAAGCTTTCTTT. Encoded protein: CASRYLRGEAFF.

The chain combines TRBV28 with TRBJ1-5, with 7 nucleotides matching TRBD1. This CDR3 is built from 15 residues. The germline V gene has CDR1 MDHEN and CDR2 SYDVKM. V shed 6 bases, J shed 4 bases, and the junction held 9 bases outside the gene matches. In DNA, the CDR3 is TGTGCCAGCAGGGCCGGGACAGCCTTAAATCAGCCCCAGCATTTT. Translation: CASRAGTALNQPQHF.

This sequence joins TRBV19 and TRBJ2-1, with 11 bases fitting TRBD2. Germline CDR1 and CDR2: LNHDA and SQIVND (reference sequence). This CDR3 has 16 amino acids. The V gene end was trimmed by 1 base and the J gene end by 5 bases; junction bases not matched to a gene: 4. Written as DNA, the CDR3 is TGTGCCAGTAGTATAGTTCCTAGCGGGAGGAACAATGAGCAGTTCTTC. Amino acid sequence: CASSIVPSGRNNEQFF.

The chain carries TRBV10-2 and TRBJ2-5, with 12 bases identical to TRBD2. The length of the CDR3 is 15 residues. CDR1 is WSHSY and CDR2 is SAAADI in the germline V gene. With 6 bases clipped from V and 5 bases from J, the junction kept 7 bases outside the gene matches. In nucleotides, the CDR3 is TGCGCCAGCAGCAAGACTAGCGGGGGAGGGGAGACCCAGTACTTC. It encodes CASSKTSGGGETQYF.

The gene calls are TRBV10-2 and TRBJ2-7; TRBD2 matches at 10 bases. CDR3 size: 15 residues. After removal of 4 bases from V and 0 bases from J, the junction contained 3 bases not matched to a gene. Per the germline V gene, CDR1 is WSHSY and CDR2 is SAAADI. The CDR3 loop is CASSGLAGASYEQYF. In DNA form, the CDR3 reads TGCGCCAGCAGTGGGCTAGCGGGGGCCTCCTACGAGCAGTACTTC.